These 25 T cell receptor beta chains share one sample of origin, sequenced in a study of T-cell reconstitution after alpha-beta-depleted transplantation in children. The library targeted TCRbeta and was prepared with unique molecular identifiers. TCRdb processed the PCR reads anew with MiXCR; each CDR3 protein has one entry. The table includes around 300,000 distinct CDR3 sequences, over 9% detected once. The sample here was PBMCs, taken before TCRalphabeta/CD19-depleted stem cell transplant. The receptor source for this set is a boy younger than two with acute myeloid leukemia, due to receive a stem cell transplant.

This clonotype occurred many times. The chain employs TRBV29-1 and TRBJ1-3; TRBD1 is a possible D gene (5 bases). Per germline, CDR1 SQVTM and CDR2 ANQGSEA. V shed 4 bases and J shed 4 bases, with 11 bases lying between them. This CDR3 comprises 13 residues. The CDR3 nucleotides are TGCAGCGTTGTCGCAGGGTTGGGAAACACCATATATTTT. This sequence encodes CSVVAGLGNTIYF.

This clonotype was counted many times. CDR3 in amino acids: CASSRKDPTYEQYF. The CDR3 bases are TGTGCCAGCAGCCGAAAAGACCCAACCTACGAGCAGTACTTC. The chain combines TRBV4-2 with TRBJ2-7; D unclear. V shed 4 bases and J shed 2 bases, with 12 bases lying between them. The CDR3 consists of 14 residues. Per the germline V gene, CDR1 is LGHNA and CDR2 is YNFKEQ.

On this clonotype itself: This may be a read error: a much more frequent sequence differs by one nucleotide. The chain uses TRBV7-3 and TRBJ2-1; 7 bases are shared with TRBD2. The CDR3 extends over 13 amino acids. After removal of 3 bases from V and 8 bases from J, the junction contained 4 bases not matched to a gene. From germline, CDR1 is SGHTA and CDR2 FQGTGA. The CDR3 protein is CASSFGGVHEQFF. CDR3 bases: TGTGCCAGCAGCTTTGGGGGGGTCCATGAGCAGTTCTTC.

Turning to this clonotype: A much larger clone differs from this one at a single base, so this may be a read error. V usage is TRBV12-3 or TRBV12-4 and J usage is TRBJ2-6; 7 positions agree with TRBD2. J was trimmed by 0 bases and V by 6 bases; bases with no gene match: 8. The CDR3 has 17 amino acids. This CDR3 is CASSPQWEGSGANVLTF. For the CDR3, the DNA is TGTGCCAGCAGCCCACAGTGGGAGGGCTCTGGGGCCAACGTCCTGACTTTC.

This clonotype came up many times. This sequence joins TRBV5-5 and TRBJ1-4, with TRBD1 matching over 8 bases. J was trimmed by 0 bases and V by 0 bases; bases with no gene match: 4. Germline loops: CDR1 SGHKS, CDR2 YYEKEE (reference sequence). This CDR3 has 17 amino acids. CDR3 nucleotide sequence: TGTGCCAGCAGCTTGGTACAGGGGGACGCAACTAATGAAAAACTGTTTTTT. Residues: CASSLVQGDATNEKLFF. Using reference TRBV5-5 and TRBJ1-4 for the parts outside the CDR3, the full variable domain is DAGVTQSPTHLIKTRGQQVTLRCSPISGHKSVSWYQQVLGQGPQFIFQYYEKEERGRGNFPDRFSARQFPNYSSELNVNALLLGDSALYLCASSLVQGDATNEKLFFGSGTQLSVL.

The J gene is TRBJ2-7, the V gene TRBV6-2 or TRBV6-3; TRBD2 aligns across 7 bases. The length of the CDR3 is 14 residues. Trimming removed 7 bases from V and 5 bases from J; junction bases left unmatched: 11. The germline CDR1 and CDR2 sequences are MNHEY and SVGEGT. The CDR3 DNA reads TGTGCCAGCACCTCCGTGGGAGGGTCCCACGAGCAGTACTTC. It yields the protein CASTSVGGSHEQYF.

This clonotype was counted many times. The J gene is TRBJ1-5, the V gene TRBV20-1; D gene uncertain. The CDR3 covers 13 residues. Germline V lookup: CDR1 DFQATT, CDR2 SNEGSKA (reference sequence). The V end was cut by 6 bases, the J end by 1 base, with 10 bases between. CDR3 residues: CSANPSSNQPQHF. CDR3 sequence (DNA): TGCAGTGCAAACCCTTCAAGCAATCAGCCCCAGCATTTT.

This clonotype was recorded at least ten times. The rearrangement links TRBV7-9 to TRBJ2-1; perhaps TRBD2 as D (6 bases). With 5 bases removed from V and 7 bases from J, the gap between germline ends came to 21 bases. The CDR3 has 16 amino acids. CDR1 SEHNR and CDR2 FQNEAQ come from the germline V gene (reference sequence). The CDR3 nucleotides read TGTGCCAGCAGCCCGCCGGGACTCCCGCCTGGGAATGAGCAGTTCTTC. Protein product: CASSPPGLPPGNEQFF.

This clonotype was counted at least ten times. The chain recombines TRBV5-1 with TRBJ2-2; the D is unclear. V was pared by 0 bases and J by 1 base, with 7 bases between. The CDR3 spans 15 residues. CDR1 SGHRS and CDR2 YFSETQ come from the germline V gene. The CDR3 coding sequence is TGCGCCAGCAGCTTGGGCCTCCTGAACACCGGGGAGCTGTTTTTT. This sequence encodes CASSLGLLNTGELFF.

Only a few counts were recorded for this clonotype. V usage is TRBV30 and J usage is TRBJ2-5; D gene unclear. The CDR3 spans 12 residues. Germline values: CDR1 GTSNPN, CDR2 SVGIG (reference sequence). Trimming took 3 bases from V and 7 from J, leaving 12 bases between them. The CDR3 DNA reads as TGTGCCTGGAGGGGCGCAAGGCCGACCCAGTACTTC. Its protein product is CAWRGARPTQYF.

This clonotype was observed a few times. The rearrangement links TRBV11-2 to TRBJ2-6; D ambiguous. CDR3 length: 17 amino acids. The ends were cut back, 5 bases at V and 1 base at J, with 15 bases in the middle. Germline V gene data show CDR1 as SGHAT and CDR2 as FQNNGV. The CDR3 is CASSLGLRRSGANVLTF. Here the CDR3 DNA reads TGTGCCAGCAGCCTAGGTCTAAGGCGATCTGGGGCCAACGTCCTGACTTTC.

The rearrangement joins TRBV29-1 to TRBJ2-5, with 7 bases aligning to TRBD2. Germline V lookup: CDR1 SQVTM, CDR2 ANQGSEA. The CDR3 extends over 15 amino acids. V trimming: 5 bases; J trimming: 1 base; junction bases outside the gene matches: 10. CDR3 in DNA: TGCAGCGTTCCCTACTTTGCGGGAGTCCAAGAGACCCAGTACTTC. Its translation: CSVPYFAGVQETQYF.

V is TRBV15 and J is TRBJ2-3; tentatively, D is TRBD1 (7 bases). Germline CDR1 reads LNHNV; CDR2 reads YYDKDF (reference sequence). The CDR3 covers 17 residues. Trimming pared 1 base from V and 0 bases from J, leaving 14 bases between. This CDR3 reads CATSRGSAGGSTDTQYF. The CDR3 DNA reads TGTGCCACCAGCAGAGGTTCAGCAGGGGGGAGCACAGATACGCAGTATTTT. The full variable domain, its missing parts supplied by reference TRBV15 and TRBJ2-3, is DAMVIQNPRYQVTQFGKPVTLSCSQTLNHNVMYWYQQKSSQAPKLLFHYYDKDFNNEADTPDNFQSRRPNTSFCFLDIRSPGLGDTAMYLCATSRGSAGGSTDTQYFGPGTRLTVL.

This clonotype was seen a handful of times. The gene calls are TRBV4-3 and TRBJ2-7, with 9 nucleotides matching TRBD2. Germline V gives CDR1 LGHNA, CDR2 YSLEER. After removal of 0 bases from V and 4 bases from J, the junction contained 4 bases not matched to a gene. This CDR3 comprises 15 residues. CDR3 bases: TGCGCCAGCAGCCAAGAAGCTAGCGGGAATTACGAGCAGTACTTC. Protein: CASSQEASGNYEQYF.

Many counts were recorded for this clonotype. The V gene is TRBV29-1, the J gene TRBJ2-7, with D perhaps matching TRBD1 or TRBD2 (5 bases each). V was clipped by 1 base and J by 2 bases, with 12 bases between them. Germline loops: CDR1 SQVTM, CDR2 ANQGSEA. The CDR3 totals 14 residues. The CDR3 loop is CSVEVPGRPYEQYF. In DNA form, the CDR3 reads TGCAGCGTTGAAGTCCCGGGACGGCCCTACGAGCAGTACTTC.

CDR3 in DNA: TGTGCCAGCAGCCCCTCCGGCAATGAGCAGTTCTTC. Translation: CASSPSGNEQFF. The genes are TRBV7-3 and TRBJ2-1; D not certain. Between the trimmed V and J ends, which lost 5 bases and 6 bases, there was a span of 8 bases. The CDR3 has 12 residues. Per the germline V gene, CDR1 is SGHTA and CDR2 is FQGTGA.

This clonotype showed up many times. The chain links TRBV5-1 to TRBJ2-3; TRBD2 is a possible D gene (6 bases). Per germline, CDR1 SGHRS and CDR2 YFSETQ. The CDR3 loop spans 14 amino acids. Trimming shortened V by 1 base and J by 4 bases, and 10 bases separated the two germline ends. Written as DNA, the CDR3 is TGCGCCAGCAGCTTGACCCGGGACTCAGATACGCAGTATTTT. It translates to CASSLTRDSDTQYF.

This clonotype was recorded a few times. V gene TRBV5-6 combines with J gene TRBJ2-5, with 8 nucleotides matching TRBD2. CDR1 is SGHDT, CDR2 YYEEEE, per germline. With V trimmed by 0 bases and J by 4 bases, 8 bases remained unmatched. The CDR3 consists of 16 residues. As DNA, the CDR3 is TGTGCCAGCAGCTTGGACGGGGGGGACTCAACAGAGACCCAGTACTTC. Its protein is CASSLDGGDSTETQYF.

In this sample, this clonotype turned up a few times. V usage is TRBV20-1 and J usage is TRBJ2-7; 7 positions agree with TRBD2. Losses at the gene ends were 6 bases for V and 2 bases for J; bases not matched to a gene: 16. This CDR3 is 16 amino acids long. CDR1 DFQATT and CDR2 SNEGSKA come from the germline V gene (reference sequence). The CDR3 here is CSATPLMAGVTYEQYF. DNA for the CDR3: TGCAGTGCGACCCCCTTGATGGCGGGAGTCACCTACGAGCAGTACTTC.

This clonotype was detected ten times or more. The chain couples TRBV28 to TRBJ1-2; no clear D gene. The V and J ends lost 6 bases and 4 bases respectively, with 9 bases between them. CDR1 MDHEN and CDR2 SYDVKM come from the germline V gene. The CDR3 length is 12 residues. CDR3 amino acids: CASRNSAYGYTF. DNA of the CDR3: TGTGCCAGCAGAAATTCGGCCTATGGCTACACCTTC.

This rearrangement joins TRBV9 to TRBJ2-7, with D possibly being TRBD1 (5 bases). Germline CDR1 reads SGDLS; CDR2 reads YYNGEE. Trimming took 0 bases from V and 2 from J, leaving 27 bases between them. The CDR3 runs 20 residues. CDR3 DNA: TGTGCCAGCAGCGTAGAAAAGGGGTCTACGCGAGTTTCGAGGACCTACGAGCAGTACTTC. It codes for CASSVEKGSTRVSRTYEQYF.

This clonotype has a count of ten or more. CDR3 nucleotide sequence: TGTGCCAGCTCACCCGACAGGGGGCGTTTGCCTGAAGCTTTCTTT. Translation: CASSPDRGRLPEAFF. The chain uses TRBV18 and TRBJ1-1; 10 nucleotides match TRBD1. The CDR3 contains 15 residues. V lost 3 bases and J lost 6; bases outside the gene matches: 7. Germline V gene sequence: CDR1 KGHSH, CDR2 LQKENI.

This clonotype showed up just once. This CDR3 is CASSLVRFMNEQFF. In nucleotides, the CDR3 is TGTGCCAGCAGCTTAGTTAGATTTATGAATGAGCAGTTCTTC. This sequence joins TRBV7-8 and TRBJ2-1; D gene ambiguous. V dropped 1 base and J dropped 7 bases, with 11 bases sitting between them. Per germline, CDR1 SGHVS and CDR2 FQNEAQ. The CDR3 extends over 14 amino acids. Combining the CDR3 with reference TRBV7-8 and TRBJ2-1 gives the whole variable domain GAGVSQSPRYKVAKRGQDVALRCDPISGHVSLFWYQQALGQGPEFLTYFQNEAQLDKSGLPSDRFFAERPEGSVSTLKIQRTQQEDSAVYLCASSLVRFMNEQFFGPGTRLTVL.

This clonotype was recorded many times. The chain recombines TRBV28 with TRBJ1-2; 9 bases are a match to TRBD1. After removal of 6 bases from V and 7 bases from J, the junction contained 9 bases not matched to a gene. CDR1 MDHEN and CDR2 SYDVKM come from the germline V gene. This CDR3 has 14 residues. The CDR3 bases are TGTGCCAGCAGGATACAGGGGGCATTTAGTGGCTACACCTTC. The encoded protein is CASRIQGAFSGYTF.

At least ten counts were recorded for this clonotype. As DNA, the CDR3 is TGTGCCAGCAGCTTAGGTAGCGGGAGATGGGAGACCCAGTACTTC. Protein sequence: CASSLGSGRWETQYF. The chain joins TRBV7-2 to TRBJ2-5, with 9 bases aligning to TRBD2. Germline V gives CDR1 SGHTA, CDR2 FQGNSA. The CDR3 contains 15 residues. V lost 1 base, J lost 5 bases, and 5 bases stayed unmatched. Together with reference TRBV7-2 and TRBJ2-5, the CDR3 gives the full variable domain: GAGVSQSPSNKVTEKGKDVELRCDPISGHTALYWYRQSLGQGLEFLIYFQGNSAPDKSGLPSDRFSAERTGGSVSTLTIQRTQQEDSAVYLCASSLGSGRWETQYFGPGTRLLVL.